This T cell receptor (beta chain) was sequenced during a study of blood T cell repertoires in COVID-19. Looking at the study overall: Samples came from the United States, Italy and Spain, spanning acute and convalescent COVID-19.

V dropped 1 base and J dropped 0 bases, with 2 bases sitting between them. The CDR3 contains 14 residues. CDR1 is SGHRS, CDR2 YFSETQ, per germline. In the study's own analysis: Reference gene primer amplification gave estimated nucleated cell counts. This table comes from immunoSEQ multiplex PCR, and its TCRdb copy is limited to in-frame clones, with some not included. The DNA gave D and trimming, while V, J and clone size come from that table. The sample yields approximately 250,000 clones, about 83% seen once. This clone has just one count. The genes are TRBV5-1 and TRBJ1-6, with D uncertain. The sample taken for sequencing was peripheral blood. This sequence originates from a woman aged 40 to 50 who had recovered from COVID-19. DNA for the CDR3: TGCGCCAGCAGCTTGTACTCCTATAATTCACCCCTCCACTTT. This encodes CASSLYSYNSPLHF.